Each of the 4 T cell receptor beta chains below was sequenced from the same sample in a study of blood T cells in healthy people across ages. The use of a sample-barcoded 5' primer and a J-beta primer mix characterized a second PCR of roughly 6 to 11 cycles. TCRdb itself ran the 5' RACE reads through MiXCR, one entry per CDR3 protein. The sample shows some 850,000 distinct CDR3 sequences, roughly 26% of them seen only once. This sample also appeared in a second study, on T cells of mothers and their children.

Sequencing input: blood. Source of these receptors: a boy under 18 in good health.

J is TRBJ2-2 and V is TRBV7-9; the match to TRBD1 covers 8 bases. The CDR3 is made up of 15 amino acids. J gave up 7 bases and V 6 bases, and 10 bases lay outside the gene matches. The germline V gene has CDR1 SEHNR and CDR2 FQNEAQ (reference sequence). CDR3 coding DNA: TGTGCCAGCAGGAAGGACAGGGCAAAGGACGGGGAGCTGTTTTTT. Its protein is CASRKDRAKDGELFF.

J is TRBJ2-7 and V is TRBV29-1, with a possible D match to TRBD2 (7 bases). This CDR3 is built from 13 residues. With 4 bases removed from V and 6 bases from J, the gap between germline ends came to 16 bases. Germline loops: CDR1 SQVTM, CDR2 ANQGSEA. CDR3 amino acids: CSVGGGEGFEQYF. CDR3 sequence (DNA): TGCAGCGTTGGAGGGGGGGAAGGGTTCGAGCAGTACTTC.

The gene calls are TRBV5-1 and TRBJ1-3; 10 bases align to TRBD1. V lost 0 bases and J lost 2; bases outside the gene matches: 2. The V gene's germline CDR1 is SGHRS and CDR2 YFSETQ. CDR3 length: 16 amino acids. The CDR3 DNA is TGCGCCAGCAGCTTGGAGGGACAGGGGACTGGAAACACCATATATTTT. Translation gives CASSLEGQGTGNTIYF.

The rearrangement joins TRBV20-1 to TRBJ1-4, with D uncertain. Between the trimmed V and J ends, which lost 0 bases and 7 bases, there was a span of 6 bases. This CDR3 region has 12 residues. Germline CDR1 and CDR2: DFQATT and SNEGSKA (reference sequence). CDR3 nucleotide sequence: TGCAGTGCTAGAGACAGTTGTGAAAAACTGTTTTTT. It translates to CSARDSCEKLFF.